Listed below are T cell receptor beta chains from one sample, sequenced in a study of CD8 T cells in Susac syndrome. TCRdb reanalysed the immunoSEQ multiplex PCR reads using MiXCR and keeps one entry per CDR3 protein. The table lists roughly 140,000 distinct CDR3 sequences, 90% to 95% of them singletons. Sequenced material: CD4+ T cells from PBMCs. The receptors shown here come from a human donor with Susac syndrome. The CDR3 runs from the conserved cysteine through the conserved F or W. D genes are given only for firm matches. The size field is filled for only some rows; it gives once, few, many or a size class.

clone_size	v_call	d_call	j_call	cdr3_aa	cdr3_nt
.	TRBV29-1	.	TRBJ2-5	CSGNGWSGETQYF	TGCAGCGGGAACGGCTGGAGTGGGGAGACCCAGTACTTC
.	TRBV9	.	TRBJ1-6	CASTLDSTYNSPLHF	TGTGCCAGCACCCTCGACTCCACCTATAATTCACCCCTCCACTTT
.	TRBV25-1	TRBD1	TRBJ2-5	CASSADRVEGETQYF	TGTGCCAGCAGCGCTGACAGGGTGGAAGGGGAGACCCAGTACTTC
.	TRBV19	.	TRBJ1-4	CASSITGLNEKLFF	TGTGCCAGTAGTATTACAGGGTTGAATGAAAAACTGTTTTTT
.	TRBV7-9	.	TRBJ2-1	CASSPWAGSFDEQFF	TGTGCCAGCAGCCCGTGGGCAGGGTCGTTCGATGAGCAGTTCTTC
.	TRBV7-6	TRBD2	TRBJ2-1	CASGGVGGEQFF	TGTGCCAGCGGGGGGGTAGGCGGTGAGCAGTTCTTC
.	TRBV29-1	.	TRBJ1-1	CSVRNTEAFF	TGCAGCGTCAGGAACACTGAAGCTTTCTTT
.	TRBV20-1	.	TRBJ2-7	CSARDRETVYYEQYF	TGCAGTGCTAGAGATAGGGAGACAGTTTACTACGAGCAGTACTTC
.	TRBV29-1	.	TRBJ2-3	CSPRDTFTDTQYF	TGCAGCCCTCGGGACACCTTCACAGATACGCAGTATTTT
.	TRBV12-3/TRBV12-4	.	TRBJ2-6	CASSLSWGAGANVLTF	TGTGCCAGCAGTTTATCTTGGGGCGCTGGGGCCAACGTCCTGACTTTC
few	TRBV12-3/TRBV12-4	.	TRBJ2-2	CASSLQYTGELFF	TGTGCCAGCAGTCTTCAGTATACCGGGGAGCTGTTTTTT
.	TRBV12-3/TRBV12-4	.	TRBJ2-3	CASTGRKTDTQYF	TGTGCCAGCACCGGACGGAAGACAGATACGCAGTATTTT
.	TRBV20-1	.	TRBJ2-1	CSARPPSSYNEQFF	TGCAGTGCTAGACCCCCTAGCTCCTACAATGAGCAGTTCTTC
.	TRBV5-1	.	TRBJ2-4	CASSLDARDIQYF	TGCGCCAGCAGCTTGGACGCGAGGGACATTCAGTACTTC
.	TRBV20-1	TRBD2	TRBJ2-5	CSARLAGGLETQYF	TGCAGTGCTCGACTAGCGGGGGGGCTGGAGACCCAGTACTTC
.	TRBV3-1	.	TRBJ2-3	CASSQMSSRGDTQYF	TGTGCCAGCAGCCAAATGTCTTCTAGGGGGGATACGCAGTATTTT
.	TRBV6-6	.	TRBJ1-2	CASSYEGQGYGYTF	TGTGCCAGCAGTTACGAGGGGCAAGGCTATGGCTACACCTTC
.	TRBV3-1	.	TRBJ2-3	CASSPFEGRNTQYF	TGTGCCAGCAGCCCTTTCGAGGGGCGGAATACGCAGTATTTT
.	TRBV9	.	TRBJ1-4	CASSHGGNNEKLFF	TGTGCCAGCAGCCATGGAGGGAATAATGAAAAACTGTTTTTT
.	TRBV29-1	TRBD1	TRBJ2-7	CSVQFLTGVYEQYF	TGCAGCGTCCAATTCCTGACAGGGGTCTACGAGCAGTACTTC
.	TRBV5-4	TRBD1	TRBJ1-2	CASSSWGQGATGYTF	TGTGCCAGCAGCTCTTGGGGACAGGGGGCAACTGGCTACACCTTC
.	TRBV20-1	TRBD1	TRBJ2-2	CSAQDRGLTGELFF	TGCAGTGCCCAGGACAGGGGGCTGACCGGGGAGCTGTTTTTT
.	TRBV29-1	TRBD2	TRBJ2-5	CSVVRWGGGQETQYF	TGCAGCGTTGTCCGTTGGGGGGGAGGCCAAGAGACCCAGTACTTC
.	TRBV12-3/TRBV12-4	.	TRBJ2-3	CASSQDRRADTQYF	TGTGCCAGCAGTCAAGACAGGAGGGCAGATACGCAGTATTTT
.	TRBV7-6	.	TRBJ1-4	CASSLVRFDEKLFF	TGTGCCAGCAGCTTAGTTCGGTTTGATGAAAAACTGTTTTTT
.	TRBV29-1	.	TRBJ2-7	CSVGENYEQYF	TGCAGCGTGGGGGAAAACTACGAGCAGTACTTC
once	TRBV20-1	.	TRBJ1-5	CRARESFELSPQHF	TGCAGAGCTAGAGAATCGTTCGAGTTGTCGCCCCAGCATTTT
once	TRBV5-4	TRBD1	TRBJ1-2	CASSTNRPDRGTGANYGYTF	TGTGCCAGCAGCACCAATCGACCCGACAGGGGGACGGGAGCTAACTATGGCTACACCTTC
.	TRBV7-2	.	TRBJ1-4	CASSLEGGNEKLFF	TGTGCCAGCAGCTTGGAAGGGGGTAATGAAAAACTGTTTTTT
.	TRBV20-1	TRBD1	TRBJ2-3	CSASTGAEVQDTQYF	TGCAGTGCTAGCACAGGGGCCGAAGTCCAAGATACGCAGTATTTT
.	TRBV18	TRBD1	TRBJ2-5	CASSPRDRKETQYF	TGTGCCAGCTCACCACGGGACAGAAAAGAGACCCAGTACTTC
.	TRBV5-1	.	TRBJ1-2	CASSPDMNYGYTF	TGCGCCAGCAGCCCCGACATGAACTATGGCTACACCTTC
once	TRBV5-6	TRBD1	TRBJ1-1	CASSWDRSTEAFF	TGTGCCAGCAGCTGGGACAGGAGCACTGAAGCTTTCTTT
.	TRBV29-1	TRBD1	TRBJ2-5	CSVEPGQGNTGTQYF	TGCAGCGTTGAGCCGGGACAGGGGAACACCGGGACCCAGTACTTC
.	TRBV20-1	.	TRBJ1-6	CSARDSGRDNSPLHF	TGCAGTGCCAGGGACTCCGGAAGGGACAATTCACCCCTCCACTTT
few	TRBV9	.	TRBJ1-6	CASTSTSGNSPLHF	TGTGCCAGCACGTCGACTTCAGGGAATTCACCCCTCCACTTT
.	TRBV5-4	TRBD1	TRBJ2-7	CASSLGWTGKGEQYF	TGTGCCAGCAGCCTGGGATGGACAGGGAAGGGCGAGCAGTACTTC
.	TRBV12-3/TRBV12-4	TRBD1	TRBJ1-4	CASSFGSTGGNEKLFF	TGTGCCAGCAGCTTCGGATCGACAGGGGGAAATGAAAAACTGTTTTTT
.	TRBV6-5	.	TRBJ1-2	CASSYRAGDYGYTF	TGTGCCAGCAGTTACCGTGCAGGGGACTATGGCTACACCTTC
.	TRBV12-3/TRBV12-4	.	TRBJ1-2	CASSSRAGGHGYTF	TGTGCCAGCAGTTCTAGGGCAGGCGGGCATGGCTACACCTTC
.	TRBV9	TRBD1	TRBJ1-1	CASSVEGTGATEAFF	TGTGCCAGCAGCGTAGAGGGAACAGGGGCCACTGAAGCTTTCTTT
.	TRBV12-3/TRBV12-4	TRBD1	TRBJ2-3	CASRTGGISTDTQYF	TGTGCCAGCAGAACAGGGGGAATAAGCACAGATACGCAGTATTTT
.	TRBV20-1	.	TRBJ2-4	CSARSEAKNIQYF	TGCAGTGCTAGATCGGAGGCCAAAAACATTCAGTACTTC
.	TRBV20-1	TRBD2	TRBJ2-3	CSAPPGTSGTDTQYF	TGCAGTGCGCCACCCGGGACTAGCGGCACAGATACGCAGTATTTT
.	TRBV20-1	.	TRBJ2-3	CSASPDLGTDTQYF	TGCAGTGCCTCTCCCGATCTGGGCACAGATACGCAGTATTTT
.	TRBV6-2/TRBV6-3	TRBD1	TRBJ2-1	CASSYATGLINPFF	TGTGCCAGCAGTTACGCGACAGGGCTCATAAATCCGTTCTTC